Reported below is one TCR beta chain. The CDR3 loop spans 16 amino acids. Germline V gene data show CDR1 as SGHNT and CDR2 as YYREEE (reference sequence). J lost 3 bases, V lost 4 bases, and 10 bases had no gene match. The sample belongs to a study of blood T cell repertoires in COVID-19. Sequenced by immunoSEQ multiplex PCR; TCRdb stores in-frame clones only, minus some. The sample yields about 150,000 clones, approximately 81% seen once. V is TRBV5-4 and J is TRBJ1-3; 7 positions match TRBD1. This TCR was sampled from a man between 18 and 35 years old with active or convalescent COVID-19. The sequencing sample was made of peripheral blood. The CDR3 loop reads CASSPRGGTGGNTIYF. DNA for the CDR3: TGTGCCAGCAGCCCCCGAGGGGGCACTGGTGGAAACACCATATATTTT.